The clone carrying this TCR beta chain was seen a single time. The sample originates from a study of blood T cell repertoires in COVID-19. Study in general: The analysed material was cDNA or gDNA that came from T cells, B-cell-depleted T cells, or PBMCs.

V lost 5 bases to trimming and J lost 0 bases; unmatched junction nucleotides: 7. Germline-derived CDR1 and CDR2 are LNHNV and YYDKDF (reference sequence). The CDR3 runs to 16 residues. In the original analysis: Counts of nucleated cells, estimated from reference gene primer amplification, were obtained. Sequencing used immunoSEQ multiplex PCR; TCRdb keeps in-frame clones, though not all of them. For V, J and clone size, that table is used; D and trimming come from the DNA. This sample has about 170,000 clones; about nine tenths occur once, and the top ten carry roughly 3.5%. This chain joins TRBV15 and TRBJ1-5, with 7 bases identical to TRBD1. The source of this sequence is a man between 65 and 79 years old with acute or convalescent COVID-19. The sequencing sample was made of peripheral blood. Here the CDR3 DNA reads TGTGCCACCAGCTTAGGACAGGCTTATAGCAATCAGCCCCAGCATTTT. It translates to CATSLGQAYSNQPQHF.